This record covers a single T cell receptor (beta chain). Its specificity is unknown. This may be a read error, as it is one base from a much larger clone. The entry originates in a study of tumor and adjacent non-tumor tissue in lung cancer. At the level of the study: Histology: 12 adenocarcinoma, a couple of squamous cell carcinoma, 1 small cell lung cancer.

RNA was extracted from bulk tissue without any cell sorting. Distant lung tissue was collected more than 3 cm away from the tumor edge. A modified ARM-PCR protocol with three rounds of nested PCR amplified TCRbeta. One entry per CDR3 protein, called by TCRdb with MiXCR from the multiplex PCR reads. Of around 82,000 distinct CDR3 sequences in the sample, 65% to 85% are singletons; the top ten hold 51%. Trimming removed 5 bases from V and 1 base from J, with 15 bases in between. This CDR3 spans 14 amino acids. The germline V gene has CDR1 DFQATT and CDR2 SNEGSKA (reference sequence). Study results and limitations: Significantly higher TCR diversity was found in tumor than normal lung. Tumor repertoires had a smaller top 100 clone share than normal lung. Higher tumor TCR diversity was associated with shorter survival.

The chain uses TRBV20-1 and TRBJ2-7; D is undetermined. Sequences were obtained from distant non-tumor lung tissue. The sequence was collected from a man in his sixties with non-small cell lung cancer. CDR3 DNA: TGCAGTGCTCGACATGGGTCGTTTTCCTACGAGCAGTACTTC. It is translated as CSARHGSFSYEQYF.